This entry lists 18 T cell receptor beta chains sequenced from one sample in a study of cytomegalovirus exposure and HLA in healthy donors. It was with 60 Vbeta and 13 Jbeta primers that the PCR ran. The assay was immunoSEQ multiplex PCR, and TCRdb's table has in-frame clones only and misses some. The sample includes around 300,000 clones, under 80% seen only once; the top ten take under 3%. Sample: PBMCs. The source of these receptors is a female donor in good health and CMV-seronegative.

The genes are TRBV29-1 and TRBJ2-1; 12 bases fit TRBD2. With V trimmed by 4 bases and J by 0 bases, 10 bases remained unmatched. CDR1 SQVTM and CDR2 ANQGSEA come from the germline V gene. The CDR3 has 18 residues. This CDR3 reads CSVARLAGAWSSYNEQFF. CDR3 nucleotide sequence: TGCAGCGTTGCCAGACTAGCGGGGGCTTGGAGCTCCTACAATGAGCAGTTCTTC.

The chain uses TRBV30 and TRBJ2-1; 10 bases are a match to TRBD2. Germline CDR1 GTSNPN, CDR2 SVGIG (reference sequence). V was clipped by 6 bases and J by 2 bases; unmatched bases: 4. CDR3 length: 14 residues. In nucleotides, the CDR3 is TGTGCCTGTGAGCGGGAGGGCCCCTACAATGAGCAGTTCTTC. Amino acid sequence: CACEREGPYNEQFF.

The V gene is TRBV7-9, the J gene TRBJ2-2, with D unresolved. CDR3 length equals 13 residues. Germline CDR1 reads SEHNR; CDR2 reads FQNEAQ (reference sequence). Trimming pared 4 bases from V and 5 bases from J, leaving 8 bases between. The CDR3 DNA reads TGTGCCAGCAGCTCCACAGAGACCGGGGAGCTGTTTTTT. Translation gives CASSSTETGELFF. Full variable domain (missing parts from reference TRBV7-9 and TRBJ2-2): DTGVSQNPRHKITKRGQNVTFRCDPISEHNRLYWYRQTLGQGPEFLTYFQNEAQLEKSRLLSDRFSAERPKGSFSTLEIQRTEQGDSAMYLCASSSTETGELFFGEGSRLTVL.

This clone is a singleton in its sample. This chain joins TRBV5-4 and TRBJ2-3, with TRBD2 matching 7 bases. The CDR3 runs 17 residues. With 0 bases clipped from V and 2 bases from J, the junction kept 9 bases outside the gene matches. Germline assignment: CDR1 SGHNT and CDR2 YYREEE (reference sequence). The CDR3 nucleotides read TGTGCCAGCAGCTTGGGACCTAGCGGCGGGGCCACAGATACGCAGTATTTT. Amino acid sequence: CASSLGPSGGATDTQYF.

This clone was seen a handful of times. The V call is TRBV2, the J call TRBJ1-4; D gene uncertain. The V end was cut by 4 bases, the J end by 4 bases, with 10 bases between. Per germline, CDR1 SNHLY and CDR2 FYNNEI. This CDR3 has 14 amino acids. For the CDR3, the DNA is TGTGCCAGCAGTGCTTGGCCGTATAATGAAAAACTGTTTTTT. Translation: CASSAWPYNEKLFF.

J is TRBJ1-2 and V is TRBV7-9; 10 bases are shared with TRBD1. CDR1 and CDR2 (germline): SEHNR, FQNEAQ (reference sequence). Losses at the gene ends were 1 base for V and 1 base for J; bases not matched to a gene: 3. This CDR3 has 16 amino acids. The CDR3 loop reads CASSLDRDRGNYGYTF. For the CDR3, the DNA is TGTGCCAGCAGCTTAGATCGGGACAGGGGTAACTATGGCTACACCTTC. Full variable domain (remainder filled in from reference TRBV7-9 and TRBJ1-2): DTGVSQNPRHKITKRGQNVTFRCDPISEHNRLYWYRQTLGQGPEFLTYFQNEAQLEKSRLLSDRFSAERPKGSFSTLEIQRTEQGDSAMYLCASSLDRDRGNYGYTFGSGTRLTVV.

The chain is built from TRBV6-1 and TRBJ1-1; the D gene is possibly TRBD1 (5 bases). V was clipped by 6 bases and J by 5 bases, with 13 bases between them. Germline V gene lookup returns CDR1 MNHNS and CDR2 SASEGT. CDR3 length: 13 amino acids. The CDR3 bases are TGTGCCAGCAGAGAGTCAGGGAGGACTGAAGCTTTCTTT. Protein product: CASRESGRTEAFF.

The gene calls are TRBV5-6 and TRBJ2-3, with D uncertain. This CDR3 contains 16 residues. Germline V gene lookup returns CDR1 SGHDT and CDR2 YYEEEE. V was cut by 0 bases and J by 2 bases, with 13 bases left in between. CDR3 DNA sequence: TGTGCCAGCAGCTTGGGGGTAGAGGCGTACACAGATACGCAGTATTTT. Translation: CASSLGVEAYTDTQYF. Combining the CDR3 with reference TRBV5-6 and TRBJ2-3 gives the whole variable domain DAGVTQSPTHLIKTRGQQVTLRCSPKSGHDTVSWYQQALGQGPQFIFQYYEEEERQRGNFPDRFSGHQFPNYSSELNVNALLLGDSALYLCASSLGVEAYTDTQYFGPGTRLTVL.

V usage is TRBV9 and J usage is TRBJ1-3, with 9 positions matching TRBD1. Per germline, CDR1 SGDLS and CDR2 YYNGEE. The CDR3 totals 16 residues. Trimming took 3 bases from V and 4 from J; bases not matched to a gene: 8. The CDR3 DNA reads as TGTGCCAGCAGCGCCGCGGGACAGGGAAGAGGAAACACCATATATTTT. Its protein is CASSAAGQGRGNTIYF.

The chain recombines TRBV9 with TRBJ2-3; 9 nucleotides agree with TRBD1. The CDR3 consists of 14 residues. Germline CDR1 is SGDLS and CDR2 is YYNGEE. V was clipped by 5 bases and J by 3 bases; unmatched bases: 4. The CDR3 protein is CASSPDRGTDTQYF. The CDR3 DNA sequence: TGTGCCAGCAGTCCTGACAGGGGGACAGATACGCAGTATTTT. The complete variable domain, with remaining parts taken from reference TRBV9 and TRBJ2-3, reads DSGVTQTPKHLITATGQRVTLRCSPRSGDLSVYWYQQSLDQGLQFLIQYYNGEERAKGNILERFSAQQFPDLHSELNLSSLELGDSALYFCASSPDRGTDTQYFGPGTRLTVL.

This sequence joins TRBV6-5 and TRBJ1-1; tentatively, D is TRBD1 (6 bases). The V end was cut by 4 bases, the J end by 5 bases, with 14 bases between. Germline assignment: CDR1 MNHEY and CDR2 SVGAGI. The CDR3 sequence is 14 residues long. The CDR3 nucleotides read TGTGCCAGCAGTTTTTCCGACAGGTTGACTGAAGCTTTCTTT. It translates to CASSFSDRLTEAFF.

This chain connects TRBV28 to TRBJ2-7; D gene uncertain. The V and J ends lost 5 bases and 3 bases respectively, with 11 bases between them. The germline V gene encodes CDR1 MDHEN and CDR2 SYDVKM. The CDR3 covers 13 residues. In DNA form, the CDR3 reads TGTGCCAGCAGTCAGGCCAGCTTCTACGAGCAGTACTTC. This sequence encodes CASSQASFYEQYF.

The V gene is TRBV20-1, the J gene TRBJ2-5, with 11 nucleotides matching TRBD2. CDR3 length equals 10 residues. Per the germline V gene, CDR1 is DFQATT and CDR2 is SNEGSKA (reference sequence). CDR3 protein: CSRLAGKQYF. The CDR3 DNA reads as TGCAGCCGACTAGCGGGAAAGCAGTACTTC.

The V and J genes are TRBV11-2 and TRBJ1-2, with D perhaps TRBD1 (5 bases). The CDR3 loop spans 16 amino acids. V was cut by 0 bases and J by 4 bases, with 15 bases left in between. Per germline, CDR1 SGHAT and CDR2 FQNNGV. The CDR3 here is CASSLDARGSRYGYTF. The DNA for the CDR3 is TGTGCCAGCAGCTTAGATGCTCGGGGGTCGCGCTATGGCTACACCTTC.

This clone has a single count. The genes are TRBV5-1 and TRBJ2-7, with 9 bases matching TRBD1. Per the germline V gene, CDR1 is SGHRS and CDR2 is YFSETQ. The V gene end was trimmed by 4 bases and the J gene end by 0 bases; junction bases not matched to a gene: 5. This CDR3 is 15 amino acids long. The CDR3 sequence is CASSTGTGISYEQYF. CDR3 sequence (DNA): TGCGCCAGCAGCACCGGGACAGGGATCTCCTACGAGCAGTACTTC.

The chain combines TRBV6-4 with TRBJ2-3, with D unclear. The germline V gene has CDR1 MRHNA and CDR2 SNTAGT. CDR3 length equals 13 residues. V dropped 6 bases and J dropped 5 bases, with 12 bases sitting between them. The CDR3 DNA sequence: TGTGCCAGCAGCAGAAACCGAATAGATACGCAGTATTTT. Translation gives CASSRNRIDTQYF.

About this clone: The same CDR3 also results from other DNA sequences found in this sample. This sequence joins TRBV5-1 and TRBJ1-4; no definite D call. Germline V lookup: CDR1 SGHRS, CDR2 YFSETQ. The ends were cut back, 4 bases at V and 0 bases at J, with 7 bases in the middle. This CDR3 comprises 14 residues. Here the CDR3 reads CASSPTATNEKLFF. The CDR3 DNA reads as TGCGCCAGCAGCCCTACTGCAACTAATGAAAAACTGTTTTTT.

V is TRBV21-1 and J is TRBJ2-3; the table assigns TRBD2, which was not confirmed against the DNA. TRBV21-1 is noted as a pseudogene. The CDR3 extends over 18 amino acids. The CDR3 here is CASSGRLPGRNTQDTQYF. DNA for the CDR3: TGTGCCAGCAGCGGTAGGCTCCCCGGGAGGAACACGCAAGATACGCAGTATTTT.